This passage covers 22 T cell receptor beta chains from one sample sequenced in a study of human thymus T cells. Resections removed during corrective heart surgery provided the thymus tissue used. Method: immunoSEQ multiplex PCR; TCRdb's copy keeps in-frame clones and lacks some. The sample comprises some 130,000 clones, over 85% of which are singletons, and less than 0.03% rests with the top ten. Sequenced: thymus tissue. The origin of the receptors is a boy younger than two with a congenital heart defect but otherwise immunologically healthy.

This chain connects TRBV5-1 to TRBJ1-1, with TRBD1 matching 7 bases. V shed 4 bases and J 1 base; nucleotides not matched to a gene: 13. CDR3 size: 17 residues. Looked up from germline, CDR1 is SGHRS and CDR2 is YFSETQ. The CDR3 sequence: CASSVQLPGTANTEAFF. In DNA form, the CDR3 reads TGCGCCAGCAGCGTCCAACTCCCCGGGACAGCGAACACTGAAGCTTTCTTT. Based on the CDR3 plus reference TRBV5-1 and TRBJ1-1, the full variable domain is KAGVTQTPRYLIKTRGQQVTLSCSPISGHRSVSWYQQTPGQGLQFLFEYFSETQRNKGNFPGRFSGRQFSNSRSEMNVSTLELGDSALYLCASSVQLPGTANTEAFFGQGTRLTVV.

The rearrangement uses TRBV4-3 and TRBJ2-7; D is perhaps TRBD1 (7 bases). This CDR3 comprises 16 residues. The V and J ends lost 5 bases and 6 bases respectively, with 23 bases between them. Germline lookup yields CDR1 LGHNA and CDR2 YSLEER. CDR3 nucleotides: TGCGCCAGCAGCATACGCAGGGGGGCCCAAACCTTCGAGCAGTACTTC. It encodes CASSIRRGAQTFEQYF.

The J gene is TRBJ2-4, the V gene TRBV28, with D possibly being TRBD1 or TRBD2 (5 bases each). This CDR3 has 12 residues. V lost 6 bases, J lost 8 bases, and 11 bases lay in between. In germline, CDR1 is MDHEN, CDR2 SYDVKM. The CDR3 reads CASSPQGDIQYF. As DNA, the CDR3 is TGTGCCAGCAGCCCCCAGGGAGACATTCAGTACTTC. The whole variable domain, remainder taken from reference TRBV28 and TRBJ2-4, is DVKVTQSSRYLVKRTGEKVFLECVQDMDHENMFWYRQDPGLGLRLIYFSYDVKMKEKGDIPEGYSVSREKKERFSLILESASTNQTSMYLCASSPQGDIQYFGAGTRLSVL.

V usage is TRBV29-1 and J usage is TRBJ2-3; D is uncertain. CDR1 SQVTM and CDR2 ANQGSEA come from the germline V gene. The CDR3 length is 14 residues. V shed 0 bases and J shed 1 base, with 8 bases lying between them. The CDR3 is CSVEERPGTDTQYF. The CDR3 DNA is TGCAGCGTTGAAGAGAGACCCGGCACAGATACGCAGTATTTT.

The chain recombines TRBV6-6 with TRBJ1-1, with D perhaps matching TRBD1 (5 bases). Trimming left V 8 bases short and J 1 base short, with 14 bases between. Germline-derived CDR1 and CDR2 are MNHNY and SVGAGI (reference sequence). CDR3 size: 14 residues. CDR3 DNA sequence: TGTGCCAGCGGATTGGGGACGGAGAACACTGAAGCTTTCTTT. It codes for CASGLGTENTEAFF.

The V gene is TRBV5-1, the J gene TRBJ2-3; no reliable D call. The CDR3 totals 14 residues. V was clipped by 2 bases and J by 1 base, with 8 bases between them. CDR1 is SGHRS, CDR2 YFSETQ, per germline. The CDR3 region has the DNA TGCGCCAGCAGCTTTCTATGCTGCACAGATACGCAGTATTTT. This gives the protein CASSFLCCTDTQYF.

The rearrangement links TRBV25-1 to TRBJ1-3; D gene ambiguous. The CDR3 consists of 16 residues. The ends were cut back, 2 bases at V and 0 bases at J, with 11 bases in the middle. CDR1 and CDR2 from the germline V gene are MGHDK and SYGVNS. DNA for the CDR3: TGTGCCAGCAGTGAACTAGCAGGCGGCTCTGGAAACACCATATATTTT. Protein product: CASSELAGGSGNTIYF. The whole variable domain, remainder taken from reference TRBV25-1 and TRBJ1-3, is EADIYQTPRYLVIGTGKKITLECSQTMGHDKMYWYQQDPGMELHLIHYSYGVNSTEKGDLSSESTVSRIRTEHFPLTLESARPSHTSQYLCASSELAGGSGNTIYFGEGSWLTVV.

The rearrangement uses TRBV4-3 and TRBJ1-2; 10 bases agree with TRBD1. The junction had 9 bases not matched to a gene; V was cut back by 1 base and J by 4 bases. This CDR3 is built from 17 residues. The germline V gene has CDR1 LGHNA and CDR2 YSLEER. The CDR3 sequence: CASSQGPGTGDAYGYTF. CDR3 nucleotide sequence: TGCGCCAGCAGCCAAGGCCCCGGGACAGGGGATGCCTATGGCTACACCTTC.

The J gene is TRBJ2-1, the V gene TRBV16; 15 bases map to TRBD2. Germline lookup yields CDR1 KGHSY and CDR2 FQNENV. J gave up 2 bases and V 4 bases, and 9 bases lay outside the gene matches. The CDR3 spans 19 residues. The CDR3 bases are TGTGCCAGCAGCCCCCGGGGACTAGCGGGGGGTCCCACCTACAATGAGCAGTTCTTC. This gives the protein CASSPRGLAGGPTYNEQFF.

Written as DNA, the CDR3 is TGCGCCAGCAGACCCCGAGCGGGGGGACAAGAGACCCAGTACTTC. Translation: CASRPRAGGQETQYF. The chain combines TRBV10-2 with TRBJ2-5; 9 bases align to TRBD2. CDR1 and CDR2 (germline): WSHSY, SAAADI. The CDR3 consists of 15 residues. V lost 6 bases and J lost 2; bases outside the gene matches: 7.

This clone was detected only once. The V and J genes are TRBV14 and TRBJ1-2; D possibly corresponds to TRBD1 (5 bases). Germline-derived CDR1 and CDR2 are SGHDN and FVKESK. V shed 1 base and J shed 3 bases, with 15 bases lying between them. There are 16 residues in the CDR3. Here the CDR3 reads CASSQVGVFEDYGYTF. CDR3 sequence (DNA): TGTGCCAGCAGCCAAGTGGGGGTATTCGAAGACTATGGCTACACCTTC.

J is TRBJ2-7 and V is TRBV7-8; 8 bases match TRBD2. With V trimmed by 5 bases and J by 4 bases, 7 bases remained unmatched. The CDR3 totals 14 residues. Germline V lookup: CDR1 SGHVS, CDR2 FQNEAQ. CDR3 bases: TGTGCCAGCAGCCTTGGGACTAGTAAGTACGAGCAGTACTTC. This encodes CASSLGTSKYEQYF. The variable domain in full, completed from reference TRBV7-8 and TRBJ2-7, reads GAGVSQSPRYKVAKRGQDVALRCDPISGHVSLFWYQQALGQGPEFLTYFQNEAQLDKSGLPSDRFFAERPEGSVSTLKIQRTQQEDSAVYLCASSLGTSKYEQYFGPGTRLTVT.

J is TRBJ1-1 and V is TRBV29-1; 10 nucleotides align to TRBD1. The CDR3 loop spans 14 amino acids. V was clipped by 3 bases and J by 3 bases; unmatched bases: 4. Germline V gene sequence: CDR1 SQVTM, CDR2 ANQGSEA. CDR3 bases: TGCAGCGTTGATCTCGGGACAGGGGACACTGAAGCTTTCTTT. Its protein product is CSVDLGTGDTEAFF.

The genes are TRBV28 and TRBJ1-6, with 7 positions matching TRBD1. The CDR3 length is 13 residues. Germline V gene data show CDR1 as MDHEN and CDR2 as SYDVKM. The J segment lost 7 bases and the V segment lost 6 bases, leaving 3 bases of the junction unmatched. CDR3 protein: CASRTGVNSPLHF. The CDR3 DNA reads as TGTGCCAGCAGAACAGGGGTAAATTCACCCCTCCACTTT.

This clone was observed once. This chain uses TRBV9 with TRBJ2-3, with D perhaps matching TRBD1 (6 bases). The V and J ends lost 0 bases and 4 bases respectively, with 9 bases between them. The germline V gene has CDR1 SGDLS and CDR2 YYNGEE. The CDR3 runs to 14 residues. CDR3 sequence: CASSVEPGADTQYF. CDR3 coding DNA: TGTGCCAGCAGCGTAGAACCAGGGGCAGATACGCAGTATTTT.

This chain links TRBV30 with TRBJ1-5; 9 nucleotides match TRBD1. The germline V gene has CDR1 GTSNPN and CDR2 SVGIG (reference sequence). The CDR3 runs 15 residues. Trimming cost V 3 bases and J 4 bases; bases outside gene matches: 7. The CDR3 spells CAWRPTDRGNQPQHF. CDR3 DNA sequence: TGTGCCTGGAGACCAACGGACAGGGGTAATCAGCCCCAGCATTTT.

The genes are TRBV28 and TRBJ1-4; 9 bases line up with TRBD1. Trimming at V came to 5 bases and at J to 8 bases, leaving 6 bases not matched to a gene. The CDR3 consists of 14 residues. Germline assignment: CDR1 MDHEN and CDR2 SYDVKM. The DNA for the CDR3 is TGTGCCAGCAGTCCGGGACAGGGCGGCGAAAAACTGTTTTTT. This encodes CASSPGQGGEKLFF.

V and J are TRBV14 and TRBJ2-7, with D possibly called TRBD1 or TRBD2 (5 bases each). Trimming removed 0 bases from V and 4 bases from J, with 13 bases in between. CDR1 is SGHDN, CDR2 FVKESK, per germline. The CDR3 consists of 15 residues. This CDR3 is CASSQEIVGEYEQYF. The DNA for the CDR3 is TGTGCCAGCAGCCAAGAAATCGTAGGGGAGTACGAGCAGTACTTC. Full variable domain (rest looked up from reference TRBV14 and TRBJ2-7): EAGVTQFPSHSVIEKGQTVTLRCDPISGHDNLYWYRRVMGKEIKFLLHFVKESKQDESGMPNNRFLAERTGGTYSTLKVQPAELEDSGVYFCASSQEIVGEYEQYFGPGTRLTVT.

The chain carries TRBV27 and TRBJ1-2, with 12 bases aligning to TRBD1. The CDR3 consists of 18 residues. The V gene end was trimmed by 0 bases and the J gene end by 5 bases; junction bases not matched to a gene: 10. CDR1 MNHEY and CDR2 SMNVEV come from the germline V gene (reference sequence). Here the CDR3 reads CASSLSPGQGAGWYGYTF. The CDR3, as DNA: TGTGCCAGCAGTTTATCTCCGGGACAGGGGGCAGGGTGGTATGGCTACACCTTC.

The table lists this clone with a count of one. The V and J genes are TRBV2 and TRBJ2-4; TRBD1 might be the D (7 bases). The CDR3 has 12 residues. Germline assignment: CDR1 SNHLY and CDR2 FYNNEI. The V gene lost 7 bases and the J gene lost 11 bases, with 15 bases spanning the gap. CDR3 DNA sequence: TGTGCCAGCACTCCAGGGGGGCGGGTTCAGTACTTC. This gives the protein CASTPGGRVQYF.

This rearrangement joins TRBV7-9 to TRBJ2-7; 13 bases are shared with TRBD2. V shed 3 bases, J shed 6 bases, and the junction held 17 bases outside the gene matches. The CDR3 contains 19 residues. Per the germline V gene, CDR1 is SEHNR and CDR2 is FQNEAQ (reference sequence). The CDR3 DNA follows: TGTGCCAGCAGCTTTGATCCCCTCATTACTAGCGGGGGGGCGGGCGAGCAGTACTTC. It translates to CASSFDPLITSGGAGEQYF. Filled out from reference TRBV7-9 and TRBJ2-7, the complete variable domain reads DTGVSQNPRHKITKRGQNVTFRCDPISEHNRLYWYRQTLGQGPEFLTYFQNEAQLEKSRLLSDRFSAERPKGSFSTLEIQRTEQGDSAMYLCASSFDPLITSGGAGEQYFGPGTRLTVT.

The genes are TRBV6-1 and TRBJ2-1, with a tentative D call TRBD2 (6 bases). V gave up 4 bases and J gave up 0 bases, with 16 bases separating them. CDR3 length: 17 residues. Germline V lookup: CDR1 MNHNS, CDR2 SASEGT. The CDR3 region is CASSGGDHSSSYNEQFF. Written as DNA, the CDR3 is TGTGCCAGCAGTGGGGGGGACCATTCCAGCTCCTACAATGAGCAGTTCTTC.